This T cell receptor beta chain was obtained from a study of T-cell reconstitution after alpha-beta-depleted transplantation in children. Study observations and caveats: TCRbeta diversity was high at day 60 in some patients (a result of surviving recipient T cells and thymic progenitors). In patients about two months after transplant, alpha-beta T cells reportedly arose from several hundred expanded graft clones.

This clonotype occurred a few times. Its antigen is undetermined. A read error may account for a junction end that differs from germline. This sample's TCRbeta library carried unique molecular identifier barcodes. TCRdb used MiXCR to reprocess the PCR reads, holding one entry per CDR3 protein. In the table there are about 590,000 distinct CDR3 sequences, 10% to 15% of which are singletons. The CDR3 loop spans 12 amino acids. Per germline, CDR1 DFQATT and CDR2 SNEGSKA (reference sequence). The TCR originated in a male patient aged 10 to 17 who had a stem cell transplant for acute myeloid leukemia, so the T cells may come from the graft donor. The V and J genes are TRBV20-1 and TRBJ1-5; TRBD1 agrees at 7 bases. The sequenced sample was PBMCs, mostly from graft donor cells, obtained 360 days after TCRalphabeta/CD19-depleted stem cell transplant. DNA for the CDR3: TGCACAGGGACAGCGGGGAATCGGCCCCAGCATTTT. This sequence encodes CTGTAGNRPQHF.